The 7 T cell receptor beta chains reported below all come from one sample, sequenced in a study of T-cell memory formation after mild COVID-19 (dated by TCRdb to the early 2020s). Receptors were amplified or captured by 5' RACE. The data were produced on an Illumina NovaSeq 6000. TCRdb reran the public reads through fastp at Q25 and MiXCR, keeping productive beta chains. Entries that share a CDR3 protein sequence are merged under the most common genes and DNA. The sample profile shows roughly 280,000 distinct CDR3 sequences; 8.2% of them were found once. The top ten constitute approximately 23% of the sample. Sequenced sample: PBMCs or a T cell subset sorted from them (not recorded which). The receptors here all came from a man aged 18-30 years who had mild COVID-19 (a few samples of this study predate the infection). The sample titles of this study are shuffled in the database, so cell type and time point are left out; the donor was told from shared clones.

The sample holds a few counts of this clonotype. J is TRBJ2-5 and V is TRBV20-1, with D uncertain. This CDR3 contains 10 residues. The germline V gene encodes CDR1 DFQATT and CDR2 SNEGSKA (reference sequence). V lost 2 bases and J lost 5, with 3 bases in between. The CDR3 DNA sequence: TGCAGTGCTAGACGGGAGACCCAGTACTTC. Translated, it gives CSARRETQYF.

This clonotype was counted only a few times. V and J are TRBV28 and TRBJ1-2; no clear D gene. Germline lookup yields CDR1 MDHEN and CDR2 SYDVKM. CDR3 length: 13 amino acids. The ends were cut back, 7 bases at V and 5 bases at J, with 14 bases in the middle. The CDR3 region is CASNPHGRYGYTF. In DNA form, the CDR3 reads TGTGCCAGCAATCCACACGGAAGATATGGCTACACCTTC.

V gene TRBV29-1 combines with J gene TRBJ2-5, with 9 bases that match TRBD1. V was clipped by 3 bases and J by 4 bases; unmatched bases: 6. The CDR3 contains 14 residues. Germline-derived CDR1 and CDR2 are SQVTM and ANQGSEA. CDR3 bases: TGCAGCGTTGAGGACTGGACAGGGGTAGAGACCCAGTACTTC. Its protein is CSVEDWTGVETQYF. The full variable domain, in which reference TRBV29-1 and TRBJ2-5 provide the parts outside the CDR3, is SAVISQKPSRDICQRGTSLTIQCQVDSQVTMMFWYRQQPGQSLTLIATANQGSEATYESGFVIDKFPISRPNLTFSTLTVSNMSPEDSSIYLCSVEDWTGVETQYFGPGTRLLVL.

In nucleotides, the CDR3 is TGTGCCAGCAGCTTCACGACAGCTTTAGGTGAAAAACTGTTTTTT. Protein product: CASSFTTALGEKLFF. The chain employs TRBV7-9 and TRBJ1-4, with a weak D call TRBD1 (5 bases). The CDR3 extends over 15 amino acids. Trimming removed 3 bases from V and 7 bases from J, with 15 bases in between. Germline CDR1 and CDR2: SEHNR and FQNEAQ (reference sequence).

The sample holds a few counts of this clonotype. The gene calls are TRBV5-1 and TRBJ1-6; D call uncertain. The V and J ends lost 3 bases and 7 bases respectively, with 11 bases between them. The germline V gene encodes CDR1 SGHRS and CDR2 YFSETQ. The CDR3 spans 14 residues. CDR3 protein: CASSSEGGNSPLHF. As DNA, the CDR3 is TGCGCCAGCAGCTCGGAGGGTGGCAATTCACCCCTCCACTTT.

The CDR3 bases are TGTGCCAGCTTCCCGGGACTCGGTGGTGAAAAACTGTTTTTT. Translation: CASFPGLGGEKLFF. The rearrangement links TRBV2 to TRBJ1-4; a weak D match, TRBD1 (5 bases). Germline assignment: CDR1 SNHLY and CDR2 FYNNEI. The CDR3 totals 14 residues. V shed 8 bases and J shed 7 bases, with 17 bases lying between them. The full variable domain, rest sourced from reference TRBV2 and TRBJ1-4, is EPEVTQTPSHQVTQMGQEVILRCVPISNHLYFYWYRQILGQKVEFLVSFYNNEISEKSEIFDDQFSVERPDGSNFTLKIRSTKLEDSAMYFCASFPGLGGEKLFFGSGTQLSVL.

The gene calls are TRBV4-3 and TRBJ1-2, with D uncertain. From germline, CDR1 is LGHNA and CDR2 YSLEER. Between the trimmed V and J ends, which lost 6 bases and 8 bases, there was a span of 16 bases. The CDR3 loop spans 13 amino acids. The CDR3: CASSLHTTVGYTF. The CDR3 DNA is TGCGCCAGCAGTCTACACACGACCGTAGGCTACACCTTC.